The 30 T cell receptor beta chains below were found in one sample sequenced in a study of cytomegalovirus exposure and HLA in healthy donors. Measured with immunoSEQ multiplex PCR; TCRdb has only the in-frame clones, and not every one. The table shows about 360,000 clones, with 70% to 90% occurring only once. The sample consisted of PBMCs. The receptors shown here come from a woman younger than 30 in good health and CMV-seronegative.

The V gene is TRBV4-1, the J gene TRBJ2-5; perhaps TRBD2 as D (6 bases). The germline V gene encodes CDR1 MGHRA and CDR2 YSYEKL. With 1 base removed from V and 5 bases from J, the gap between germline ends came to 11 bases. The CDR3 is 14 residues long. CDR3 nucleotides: TGCGCCAGCAGCCAAGCGCCCGCGGGGGAGACCCAGTACTTC. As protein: CASSQAPAGETQYF.

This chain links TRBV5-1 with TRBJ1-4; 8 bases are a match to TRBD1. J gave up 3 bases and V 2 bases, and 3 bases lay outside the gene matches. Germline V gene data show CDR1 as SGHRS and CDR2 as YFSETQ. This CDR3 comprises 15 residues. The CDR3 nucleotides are TGCGCCAGCAGCTTAATGACAGGGGCTAATGAAAAACTGTTTTTT. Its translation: CASSLMTGANEKLFF.

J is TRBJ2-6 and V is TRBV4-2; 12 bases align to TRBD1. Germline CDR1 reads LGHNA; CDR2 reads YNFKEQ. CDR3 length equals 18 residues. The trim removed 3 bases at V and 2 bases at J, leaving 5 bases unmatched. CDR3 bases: TGTGCCAGCAGCCAGAGCGGGACAGGGGGCACTGGGGCCAACGTCCTGACTTTC. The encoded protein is CASSQSGTGGTGANVLTF.

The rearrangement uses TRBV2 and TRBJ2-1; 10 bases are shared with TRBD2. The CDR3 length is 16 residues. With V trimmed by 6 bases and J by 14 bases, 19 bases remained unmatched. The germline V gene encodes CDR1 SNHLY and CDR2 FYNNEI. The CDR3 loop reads CASSPMKGSSGREEFF. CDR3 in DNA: TGTGCCAGCAGCCCCATGAAAGGTTCTAGCGGGAGAGAGGAGTTCTTC.

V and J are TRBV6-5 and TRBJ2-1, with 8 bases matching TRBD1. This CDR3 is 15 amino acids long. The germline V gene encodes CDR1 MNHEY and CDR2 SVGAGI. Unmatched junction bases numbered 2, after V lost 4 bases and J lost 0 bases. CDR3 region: CASSLDRGSYNEQFF. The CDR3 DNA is TGTGCCAGCAGTTTAGACAGGGGCTCCTACAATGAGCAGTTCTTC.

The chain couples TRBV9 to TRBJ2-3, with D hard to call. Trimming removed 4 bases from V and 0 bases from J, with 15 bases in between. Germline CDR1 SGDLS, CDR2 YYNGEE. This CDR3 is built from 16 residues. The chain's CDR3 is CASSSGASWSTDTQYF. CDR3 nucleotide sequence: TGTGCCAGCAGCTCCGGTGCTAGTTGGAGCACAGATACGCAGTATTTT.

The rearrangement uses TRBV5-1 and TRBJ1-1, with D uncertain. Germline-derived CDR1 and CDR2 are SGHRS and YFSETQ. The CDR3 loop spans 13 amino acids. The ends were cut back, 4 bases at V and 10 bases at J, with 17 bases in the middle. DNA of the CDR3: TGCGCCAGCAGCCGCGGTAGTACTTCCTTAGCTTTCTTT. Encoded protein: CASSRGSTSLAFF.

CDR3 region: CATSREREPLGGYTF. Here the CDR3 DNA reads TGTGCCACCAGCAGAGAGAGGGAACCTCTGGGGGGCTACACCTTC. This rearrangement joins TRBV15 to TRBJ1-2; no definite D call. Germline V lookup: CDR1 LNHNV, CDR2 YYDKDF (reference sequence). The CDR3 has 15 residues. The V gene lost 0 bases and the J gene lost 8 bases, with 16 bases spanning the gap.

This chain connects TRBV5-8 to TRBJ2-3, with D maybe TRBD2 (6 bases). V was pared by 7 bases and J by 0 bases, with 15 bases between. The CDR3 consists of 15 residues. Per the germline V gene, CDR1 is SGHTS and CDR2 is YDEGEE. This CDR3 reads CASGEVGGSTDTQYF. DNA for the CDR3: TGTGCCAGCGGCGAGGTGGGAGGCAGCACAGATACGCAGTATTTT.

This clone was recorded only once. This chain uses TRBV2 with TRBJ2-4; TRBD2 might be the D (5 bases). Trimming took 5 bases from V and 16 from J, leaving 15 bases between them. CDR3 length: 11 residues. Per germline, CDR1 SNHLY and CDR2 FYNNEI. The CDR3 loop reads CASSSLWGVYF. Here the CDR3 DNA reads TGTGCCAGCAGTTCACTGTGGGGAGTATACTTC.

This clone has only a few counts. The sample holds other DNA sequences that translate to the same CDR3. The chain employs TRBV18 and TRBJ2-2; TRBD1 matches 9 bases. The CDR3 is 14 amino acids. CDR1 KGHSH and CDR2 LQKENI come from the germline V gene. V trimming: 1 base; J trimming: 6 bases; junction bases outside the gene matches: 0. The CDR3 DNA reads TGTGCCAGCTCACCACGACAGGGGGCCGGGGAGCTGTTTTTT. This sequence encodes CASSPRQGAGELFF.

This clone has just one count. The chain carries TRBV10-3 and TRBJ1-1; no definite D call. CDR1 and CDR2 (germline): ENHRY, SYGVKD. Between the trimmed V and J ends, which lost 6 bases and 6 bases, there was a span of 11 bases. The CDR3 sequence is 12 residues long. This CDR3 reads CAIRGRSAEAFF. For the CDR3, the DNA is TGTGCCATCAGGGGCAGGTCGGCTGAAGCTTTCTTT.

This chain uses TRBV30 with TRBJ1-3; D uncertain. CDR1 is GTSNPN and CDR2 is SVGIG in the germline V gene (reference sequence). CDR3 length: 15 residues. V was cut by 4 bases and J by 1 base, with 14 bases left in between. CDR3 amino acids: CAWMGLGGSGNTIYF. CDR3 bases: TGTGCCTGGATGGGCCTTGGAGGTTCTGGAAACACCATATATTTT.

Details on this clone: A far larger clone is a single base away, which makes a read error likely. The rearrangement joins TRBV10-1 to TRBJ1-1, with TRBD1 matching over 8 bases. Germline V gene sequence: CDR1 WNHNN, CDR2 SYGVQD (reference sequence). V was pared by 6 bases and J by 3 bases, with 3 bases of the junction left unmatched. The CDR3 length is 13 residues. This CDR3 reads CASSLDRDTEAFF. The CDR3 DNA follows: TGCGCCAGCAGCCTGGACAGGGACACTGAAGCTTTCTTT.

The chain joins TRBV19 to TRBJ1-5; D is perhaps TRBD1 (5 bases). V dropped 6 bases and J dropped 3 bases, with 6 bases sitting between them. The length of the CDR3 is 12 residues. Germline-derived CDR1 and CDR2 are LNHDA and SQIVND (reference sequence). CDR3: CASRQVNQPQHF. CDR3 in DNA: TGTGCCAGTAGACAGGTCAATCAGCCCCAGCATTTT.

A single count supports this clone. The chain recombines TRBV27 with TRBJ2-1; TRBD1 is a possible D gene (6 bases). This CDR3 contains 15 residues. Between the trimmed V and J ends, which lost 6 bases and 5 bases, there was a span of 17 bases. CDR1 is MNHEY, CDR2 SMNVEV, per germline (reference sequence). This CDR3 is CASRQGRIKDNEQFF. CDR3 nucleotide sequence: TGTGCCAGCAGGCAGGGGCGAATTAAGGACAATGAGCAGTTCTTC.

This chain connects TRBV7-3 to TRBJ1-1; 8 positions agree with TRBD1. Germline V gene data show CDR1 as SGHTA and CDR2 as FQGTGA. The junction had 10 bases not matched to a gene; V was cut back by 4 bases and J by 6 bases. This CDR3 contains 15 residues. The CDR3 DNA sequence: TGTGCCAGCAGCTACGGGACAGGAGGGACGGCTGAAGCTTTCTTT. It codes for CASSYGTGGTAEAFF.

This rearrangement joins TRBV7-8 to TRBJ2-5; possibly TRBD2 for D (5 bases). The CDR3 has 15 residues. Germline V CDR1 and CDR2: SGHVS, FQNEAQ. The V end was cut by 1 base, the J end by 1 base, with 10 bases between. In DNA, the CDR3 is TGTGCCAGCAGCTTAGACTCCGGGATCCAAGAGACCCAGTACTTC. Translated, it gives CASSLDSGIQETQYF.

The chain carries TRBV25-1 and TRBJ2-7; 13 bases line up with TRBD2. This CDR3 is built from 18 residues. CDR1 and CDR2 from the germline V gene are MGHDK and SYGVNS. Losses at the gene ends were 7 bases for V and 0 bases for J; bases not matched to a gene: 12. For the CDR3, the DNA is TGTGCCAGCACCCAACTAGCGGGAGGGCCGTCGGGCTCCTACGAGCAGTACTTC. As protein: CASTQLAGGPSGSYEQYF.

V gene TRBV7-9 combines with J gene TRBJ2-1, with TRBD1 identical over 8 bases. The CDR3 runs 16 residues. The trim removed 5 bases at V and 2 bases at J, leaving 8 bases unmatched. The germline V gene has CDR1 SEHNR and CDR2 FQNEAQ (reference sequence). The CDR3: CASSLLTGVAYNEQFF. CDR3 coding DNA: TGTGCCAGCAGCCTACTGACAGGGGTGGCCTACAATGAGCAGTTCTTC.

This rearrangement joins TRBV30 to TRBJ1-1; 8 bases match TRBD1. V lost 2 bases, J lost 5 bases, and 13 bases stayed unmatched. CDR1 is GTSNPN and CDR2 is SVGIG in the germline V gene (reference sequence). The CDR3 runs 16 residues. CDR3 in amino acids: CAWSRGTGQRWTEAFF. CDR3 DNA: TGTGCCTGGAGTAGAGGGACAGGACAACGTTGGACTGAAGCTTTCTTT.

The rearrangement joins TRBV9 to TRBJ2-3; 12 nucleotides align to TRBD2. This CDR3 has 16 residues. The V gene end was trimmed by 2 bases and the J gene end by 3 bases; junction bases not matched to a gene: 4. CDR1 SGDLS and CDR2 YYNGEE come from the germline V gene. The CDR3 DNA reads TGTGCCAGCAGCGTGACTAGCGGGAGTCGAACAGATACGCAGTATTTT. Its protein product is CASSVTSGSRTDTQYF.

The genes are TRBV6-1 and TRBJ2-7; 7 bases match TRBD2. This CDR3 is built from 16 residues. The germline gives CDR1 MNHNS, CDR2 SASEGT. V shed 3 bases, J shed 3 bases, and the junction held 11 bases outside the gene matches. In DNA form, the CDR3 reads TGTGCCAGCAGTGATCCCTGGGGCGGGAGAGTCTACGAGCAGTACTTC. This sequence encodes CASSDPWGGRVYEQYF.

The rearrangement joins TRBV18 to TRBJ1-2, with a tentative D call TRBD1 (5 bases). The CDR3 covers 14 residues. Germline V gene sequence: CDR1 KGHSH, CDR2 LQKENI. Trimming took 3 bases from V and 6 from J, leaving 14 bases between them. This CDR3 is CASSPDSPGDGYTF. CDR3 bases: TGTGCCAGCTCACCCGACAGCCCAGGCGATGGCTACACCTTC.

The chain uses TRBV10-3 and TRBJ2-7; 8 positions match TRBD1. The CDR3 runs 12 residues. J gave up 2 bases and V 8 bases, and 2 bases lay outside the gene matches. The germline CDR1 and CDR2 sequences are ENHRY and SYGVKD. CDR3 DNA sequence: TGTGCCATCGGGACAGGAACCTACGAGCAGTACTTC. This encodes CAIGTGTYEQYF.

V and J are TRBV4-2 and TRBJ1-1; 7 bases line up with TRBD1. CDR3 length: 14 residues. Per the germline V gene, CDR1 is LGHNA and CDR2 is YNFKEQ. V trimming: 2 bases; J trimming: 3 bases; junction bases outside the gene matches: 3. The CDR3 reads CASSQHDRDTEAFF. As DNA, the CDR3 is TGTGCCAGCAGCCAACACGACAGGGACACTGAAGCTTTCTTT.

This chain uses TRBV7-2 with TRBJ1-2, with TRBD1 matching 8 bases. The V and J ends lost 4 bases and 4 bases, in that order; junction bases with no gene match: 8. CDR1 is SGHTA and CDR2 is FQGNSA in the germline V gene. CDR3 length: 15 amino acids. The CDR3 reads CASSSASGGAYGYTF. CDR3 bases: TGTGCCAGCAGCTCCGCCTCAGGGGGCGCCTATGGCTACACCTTC.

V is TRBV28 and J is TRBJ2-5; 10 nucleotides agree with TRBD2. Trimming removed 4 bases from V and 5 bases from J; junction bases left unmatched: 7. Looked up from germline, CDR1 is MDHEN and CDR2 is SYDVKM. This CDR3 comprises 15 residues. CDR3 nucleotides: TGTGCCAGCAGTTCTAGCGGGAGAGCCAGGGAGACCCAGTACTTC. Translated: CASSSSGRARETQYF.

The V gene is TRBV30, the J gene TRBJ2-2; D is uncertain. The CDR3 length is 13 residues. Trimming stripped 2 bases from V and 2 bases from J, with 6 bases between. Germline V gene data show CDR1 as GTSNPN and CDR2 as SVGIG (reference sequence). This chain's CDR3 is CAWSNSNTGELFF. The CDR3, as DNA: TGTGCCTGGAGTAACAGCAACACCGGGGAGCTGTTTTTT.

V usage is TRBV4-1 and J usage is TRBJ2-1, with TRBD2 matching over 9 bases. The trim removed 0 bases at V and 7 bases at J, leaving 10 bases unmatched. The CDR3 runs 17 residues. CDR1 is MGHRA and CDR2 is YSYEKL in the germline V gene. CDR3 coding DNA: TGCGCCAGCAGCCAAGACGAGGCGGGGGGGCTGAGAAATGAGCAGTTCTTC. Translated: CASSQDEAGGLRNEQFF.